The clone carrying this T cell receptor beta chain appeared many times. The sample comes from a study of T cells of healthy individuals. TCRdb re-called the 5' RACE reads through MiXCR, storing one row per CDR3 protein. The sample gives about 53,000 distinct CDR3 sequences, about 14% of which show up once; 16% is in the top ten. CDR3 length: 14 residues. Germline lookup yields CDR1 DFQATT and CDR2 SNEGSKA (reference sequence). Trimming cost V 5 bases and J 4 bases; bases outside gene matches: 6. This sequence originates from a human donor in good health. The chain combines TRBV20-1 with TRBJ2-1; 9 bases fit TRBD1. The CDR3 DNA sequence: TGCAGTGCTTTAGACAGGGGGAAGTACAATGAGCAGTTCTTC. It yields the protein CSALDRGKYNEQFF.